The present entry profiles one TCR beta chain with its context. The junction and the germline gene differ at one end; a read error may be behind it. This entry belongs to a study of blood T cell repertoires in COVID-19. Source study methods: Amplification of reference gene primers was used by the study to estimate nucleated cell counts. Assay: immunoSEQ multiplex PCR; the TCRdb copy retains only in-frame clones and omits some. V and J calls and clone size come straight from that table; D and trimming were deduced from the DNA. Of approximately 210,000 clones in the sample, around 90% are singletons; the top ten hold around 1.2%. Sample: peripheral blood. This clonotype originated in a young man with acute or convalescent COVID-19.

The CDR3, as DNA: TGTGCTAGCAGCCAGGGACAGGGACAGACCCAGTACTTC. Amino acids: CASSQGQGQTQYF. The chain uses TRBV7-7 and TRBJ2-5; 9 nucleotides agree with TRBD1. The germline V gene has CDR1 SSHAT and CDR2 FNYEAQ (reference sequence). The CDR3 covers 13 residues.